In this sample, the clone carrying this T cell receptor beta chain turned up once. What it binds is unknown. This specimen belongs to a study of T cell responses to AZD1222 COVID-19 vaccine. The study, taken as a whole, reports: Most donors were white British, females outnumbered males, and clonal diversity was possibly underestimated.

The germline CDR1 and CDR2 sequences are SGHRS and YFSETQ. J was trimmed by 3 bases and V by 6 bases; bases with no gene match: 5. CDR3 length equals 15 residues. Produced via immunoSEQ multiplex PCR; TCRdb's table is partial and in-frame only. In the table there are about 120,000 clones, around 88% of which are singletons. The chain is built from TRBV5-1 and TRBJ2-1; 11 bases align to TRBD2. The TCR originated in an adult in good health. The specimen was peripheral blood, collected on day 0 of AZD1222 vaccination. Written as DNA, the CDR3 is TGCGCCAGCATGACCGGGACTAGCGGCTACAATGAGCAGTTCTTC. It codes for CASMTGTSGYNEQFF.